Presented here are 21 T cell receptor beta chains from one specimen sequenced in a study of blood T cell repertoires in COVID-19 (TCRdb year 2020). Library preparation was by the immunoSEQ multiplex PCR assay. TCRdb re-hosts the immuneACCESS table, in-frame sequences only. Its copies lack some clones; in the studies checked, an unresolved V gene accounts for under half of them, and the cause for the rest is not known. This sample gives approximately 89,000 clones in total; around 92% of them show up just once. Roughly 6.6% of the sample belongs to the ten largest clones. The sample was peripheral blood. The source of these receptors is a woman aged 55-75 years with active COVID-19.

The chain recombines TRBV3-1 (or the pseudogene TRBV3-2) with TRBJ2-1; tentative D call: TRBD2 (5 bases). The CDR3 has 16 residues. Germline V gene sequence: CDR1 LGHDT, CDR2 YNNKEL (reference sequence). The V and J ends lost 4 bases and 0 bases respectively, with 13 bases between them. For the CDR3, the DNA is TGTGCCAGCAGCCCTGCGGGCGTTAGCTCCTACAATGAGCAGTTCTTC. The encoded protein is CASSPAGVSSYNEQFF.

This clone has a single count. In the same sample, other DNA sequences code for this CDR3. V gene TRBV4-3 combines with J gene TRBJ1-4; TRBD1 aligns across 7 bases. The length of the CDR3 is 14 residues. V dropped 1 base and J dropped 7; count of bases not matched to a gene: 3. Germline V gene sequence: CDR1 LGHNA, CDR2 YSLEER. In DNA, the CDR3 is TGCGCCAGCAGCCAAGGACAGGGAGGTGAAAAACTGTTTTTT. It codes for CASSQGQGGEKLFF.

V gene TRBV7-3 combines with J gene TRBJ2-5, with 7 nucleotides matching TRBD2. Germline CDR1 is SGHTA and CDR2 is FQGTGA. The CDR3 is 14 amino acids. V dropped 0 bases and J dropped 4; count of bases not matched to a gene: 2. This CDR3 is CASSLTAGVETQYF. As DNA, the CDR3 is TGTGCCAGCAGCTTAACCGCGGGAGTAGAGACCCAGTACTTC.

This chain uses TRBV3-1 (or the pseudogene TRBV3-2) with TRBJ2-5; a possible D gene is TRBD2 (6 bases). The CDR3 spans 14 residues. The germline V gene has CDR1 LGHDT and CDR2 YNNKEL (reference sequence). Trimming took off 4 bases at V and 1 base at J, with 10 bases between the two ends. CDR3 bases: TGTGCCAGCAGCCGGGCCGGGGGCCAAGAGACCCAGTACTTC. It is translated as CASSRAGGQETQYF.

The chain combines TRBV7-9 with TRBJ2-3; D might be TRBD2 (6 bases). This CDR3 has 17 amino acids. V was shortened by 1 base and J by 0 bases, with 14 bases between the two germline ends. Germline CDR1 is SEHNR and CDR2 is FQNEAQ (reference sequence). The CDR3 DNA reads TGTGCCAGCAGCTTAGGTGGGAGGAGCCTTAGCACAGATACGCAGTATTTT. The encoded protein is CASSLGGRSLSTDTQYF.

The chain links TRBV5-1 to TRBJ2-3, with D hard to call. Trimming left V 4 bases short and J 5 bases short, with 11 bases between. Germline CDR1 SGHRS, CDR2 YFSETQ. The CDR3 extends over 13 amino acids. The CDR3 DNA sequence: TGCGCCAGCAGCCCCACCTCGGGAGATACGCAGTATTTT. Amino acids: CASSPTSGDTQYF. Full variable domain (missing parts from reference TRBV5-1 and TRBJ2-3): KAGVTQTPRYLIKTRGQQVTLSCSPISGHRSVSWYQQTPGQGLQFLFEYFSETQRNKGNFPGRFSGRQFSNSRSEMNVSTLELGDSALYLCASSPTSGDTQYFGPGTRLTVL.

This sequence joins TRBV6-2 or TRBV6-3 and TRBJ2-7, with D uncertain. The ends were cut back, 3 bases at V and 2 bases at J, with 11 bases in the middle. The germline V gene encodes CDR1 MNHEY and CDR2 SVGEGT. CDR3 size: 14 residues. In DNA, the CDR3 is TGTGCCAGCAGTTATCAGCCAGGCACCTACGAGCAGTACTTC. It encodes CASSYQPGTYEQYF.

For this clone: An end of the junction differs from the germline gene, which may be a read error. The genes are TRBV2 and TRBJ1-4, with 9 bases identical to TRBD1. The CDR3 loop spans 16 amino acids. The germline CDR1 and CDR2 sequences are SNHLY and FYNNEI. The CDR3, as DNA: TGTGCCAGCAGAGAAGTGGGGACAGGGAGTCGGGAAAAACTGTTTTTT. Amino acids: CASREVGTGSREKLFF.

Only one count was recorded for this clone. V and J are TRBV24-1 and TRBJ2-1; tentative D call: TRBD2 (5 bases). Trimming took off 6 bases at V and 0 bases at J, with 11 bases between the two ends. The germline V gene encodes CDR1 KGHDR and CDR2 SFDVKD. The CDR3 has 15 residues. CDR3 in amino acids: CATSSTGSSYNEQFF. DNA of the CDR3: TGTGCCACCAGTTCAACGGGAAGCTCCTACAATGAGCAGTTCTTC.

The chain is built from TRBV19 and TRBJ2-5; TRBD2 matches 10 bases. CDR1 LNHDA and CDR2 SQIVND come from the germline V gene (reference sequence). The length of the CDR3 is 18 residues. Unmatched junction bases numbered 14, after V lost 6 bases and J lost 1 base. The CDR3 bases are TGTGCCAGTAGGTTTCGTCGAGGGTCTAGCGGGAGCCAAGAGACCCAGTACTTC. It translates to CASRFRRGSSGSQETQYF.

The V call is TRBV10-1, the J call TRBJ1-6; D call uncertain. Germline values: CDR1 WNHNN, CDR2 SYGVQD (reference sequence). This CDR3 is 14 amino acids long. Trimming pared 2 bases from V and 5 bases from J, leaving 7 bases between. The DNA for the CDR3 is TGCGCCAGCAGTGAGAGTCGGGATAATTCACCCCTCCACTTT. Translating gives CASSESRDNSPLHF.

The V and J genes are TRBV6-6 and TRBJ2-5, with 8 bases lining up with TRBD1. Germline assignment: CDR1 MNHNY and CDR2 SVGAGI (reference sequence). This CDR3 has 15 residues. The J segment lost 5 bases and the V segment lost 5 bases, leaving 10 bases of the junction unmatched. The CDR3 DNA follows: TGTGCCAGCAGTGATCACAGGGGGAGGAGGGAGACCCAGTACTTC. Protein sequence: CASSDHRGRRETQYF.

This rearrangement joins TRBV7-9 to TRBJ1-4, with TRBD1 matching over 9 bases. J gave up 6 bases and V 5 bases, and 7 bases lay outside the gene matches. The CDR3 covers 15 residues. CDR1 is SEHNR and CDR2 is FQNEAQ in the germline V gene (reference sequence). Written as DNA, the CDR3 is TGTGCCAGCAGCGCCCGGACAGGGGCCCATGAAAAACTGTTTTTT. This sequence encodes CASSARTGAHEKLFF.

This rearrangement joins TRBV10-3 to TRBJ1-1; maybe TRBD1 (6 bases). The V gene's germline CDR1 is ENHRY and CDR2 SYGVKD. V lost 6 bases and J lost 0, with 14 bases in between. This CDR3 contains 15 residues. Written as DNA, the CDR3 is TGTGCCATCAGGGTTCAGGGGTTCCTGAACACTGAAGCTTTCTTT. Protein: CAIRVQGFLNTEAFF.

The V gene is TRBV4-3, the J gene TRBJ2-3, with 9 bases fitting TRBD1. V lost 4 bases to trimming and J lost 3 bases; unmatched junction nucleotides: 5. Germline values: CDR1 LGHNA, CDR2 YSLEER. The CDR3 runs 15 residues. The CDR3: CASSLGQGKTDTQYF. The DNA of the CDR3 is TGCGCCAGCAGCCTCGGACAGGGGAAAACAGATACGCAGTATTTT.

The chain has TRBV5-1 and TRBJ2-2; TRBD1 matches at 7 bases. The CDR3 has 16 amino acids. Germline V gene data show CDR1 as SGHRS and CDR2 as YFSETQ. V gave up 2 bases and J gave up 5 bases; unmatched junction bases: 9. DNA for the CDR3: TGCGCCAGCAGCTTCAAAACAGGGGATGGGACCGGGGAGCTGTTTTTT. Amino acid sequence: CASSFKTGDGTGELFF.

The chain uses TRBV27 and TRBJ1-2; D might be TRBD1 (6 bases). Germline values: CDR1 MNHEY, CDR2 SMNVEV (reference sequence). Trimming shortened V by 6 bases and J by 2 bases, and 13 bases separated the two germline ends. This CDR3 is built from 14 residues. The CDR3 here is CASSRTAGNYGYTF. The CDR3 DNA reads TGTGCCAGCAGCCGGACAGCTGGGAACTATGGCTACACCTTC.

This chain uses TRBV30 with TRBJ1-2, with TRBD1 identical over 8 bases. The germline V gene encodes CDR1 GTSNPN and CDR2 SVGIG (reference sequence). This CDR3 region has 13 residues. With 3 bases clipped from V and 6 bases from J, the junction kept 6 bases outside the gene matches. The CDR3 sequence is CAWSRDRPHGYTF. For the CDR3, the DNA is TGTGCCTGGAGCCGGGACAGGCCCCATGGCTACACCTTC.

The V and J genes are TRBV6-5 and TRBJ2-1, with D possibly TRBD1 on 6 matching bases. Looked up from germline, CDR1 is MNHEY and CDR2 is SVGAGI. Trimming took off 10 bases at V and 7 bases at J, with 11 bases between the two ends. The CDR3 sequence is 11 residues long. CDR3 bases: TGTGCCATTGACAGGCTGAATGAGCAGTTCTTC. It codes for CAIDRLNEQFF.

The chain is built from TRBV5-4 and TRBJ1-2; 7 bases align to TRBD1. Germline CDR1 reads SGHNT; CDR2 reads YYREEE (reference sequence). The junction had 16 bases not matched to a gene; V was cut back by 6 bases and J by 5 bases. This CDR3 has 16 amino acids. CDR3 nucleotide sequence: TGTGCCAGCAACCCCCTGGGGCGGACAGGCGAGTATGGCTACACCTTC. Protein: CASNPLGRTGEYGYTF.

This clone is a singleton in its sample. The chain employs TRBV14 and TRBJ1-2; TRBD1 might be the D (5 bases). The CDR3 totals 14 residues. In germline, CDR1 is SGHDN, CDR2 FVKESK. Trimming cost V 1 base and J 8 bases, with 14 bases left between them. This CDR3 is CASSQADVGGGYTF. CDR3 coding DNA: TGTGCCAGCAGCCAAGCGGACGTTGGGGGGGGCTACACCTTC.